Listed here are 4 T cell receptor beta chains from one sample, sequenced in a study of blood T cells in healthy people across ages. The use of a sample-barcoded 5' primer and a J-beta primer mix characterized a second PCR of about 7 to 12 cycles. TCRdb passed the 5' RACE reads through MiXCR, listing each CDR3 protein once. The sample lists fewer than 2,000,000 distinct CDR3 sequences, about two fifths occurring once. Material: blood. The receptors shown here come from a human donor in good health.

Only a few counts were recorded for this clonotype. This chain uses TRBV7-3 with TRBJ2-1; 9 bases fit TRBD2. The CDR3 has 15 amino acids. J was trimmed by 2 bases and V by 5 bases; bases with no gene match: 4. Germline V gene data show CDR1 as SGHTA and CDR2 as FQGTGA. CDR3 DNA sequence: TGTGCCAGCAGCATCGGCGGGGGGGCCTACAATGAGCAGTTCTTC. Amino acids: CASSIGGGAYNEQFF.

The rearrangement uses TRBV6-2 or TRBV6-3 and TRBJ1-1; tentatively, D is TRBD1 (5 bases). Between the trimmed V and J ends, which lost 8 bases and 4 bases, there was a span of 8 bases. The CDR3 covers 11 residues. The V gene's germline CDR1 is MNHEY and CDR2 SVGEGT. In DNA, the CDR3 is TGTGCCAGCCGGGGGGGCACTGAAGCTTTCTTT. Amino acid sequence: CASRGGTEAFF.

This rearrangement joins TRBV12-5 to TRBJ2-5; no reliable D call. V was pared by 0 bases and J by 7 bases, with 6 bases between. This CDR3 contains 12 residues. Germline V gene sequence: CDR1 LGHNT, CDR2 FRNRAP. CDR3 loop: CASGLVPGTQYF. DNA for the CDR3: TGTGCTAGTGGTTTGGTACCTGGGACCCAGTACTTC.

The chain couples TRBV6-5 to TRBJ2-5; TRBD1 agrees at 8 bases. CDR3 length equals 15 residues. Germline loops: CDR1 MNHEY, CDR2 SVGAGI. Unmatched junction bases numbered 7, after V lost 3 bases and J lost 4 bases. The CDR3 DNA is TGTGCCAGCAGTTATGGACCCACAGGGGGAGAGACCCAGTACTTC. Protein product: CASSYGPTGGETQYF.